The rows below give T cell receptor beta chains drawn from one sample of a study of T cells in Graves' hyperthyroidism and ophthalmopathy. TCRdb redid the calling of the multiplex PCR reads with MiXCR, one entry per CDR3 protein. This sample has under 450,000 distinct CDR3 sequences, with roughly 14% found just once. Sequenced material: blood. The receptor source for this set is a woman aged 18-29 years with Graves' hyperthyroidism. CDR3s include the opening cysteine and the closing phenylalanine or tryptophan. The order of the fields is J gene, V gene, D gene, clone size, CDR3 protein, CDR3 DNA. A D gene is named only where the DNA matches it firmly. Not all rows give a size; the values are once, few, many and, for expanded clones, a class.

TRBJ2-3 TRBV7-6 - few CASSLSPEAPDTQYF TGTGCCAGCAGCCTCAGCCCGGAAGCCCCAGATACGCAGTATTTT
TRBJ1-1 TRBV20-1 - - CSAVTDLNTEAFF TGCAGTGCGGTTACAGATTTGAACACTGAAGCTTTCTTT
TRBJ1-1 TRBV18 TRBD1 many CASSPLNAGTGSGTEAFF TGTGCCAGCTCACCATTAAATGCCGGGACAGGGTCGGGAACTGAAGCTTTCTTT
TRBJ2-7 TRBV20-1 TRBD1 many CSAVSGTEYEQYF TGCAGTGCCGTTTCCGGGACAGAGTACGAGCAGTACTTC
TRBJ1-3 TRBV7-9 - many CASSQDSRSGNTIYF TGTGCCAGCAGCCAGGACAGCCGCTCTGGAAACACCATATATTTT
TRBJ1-5 TRBV28 - many CASSSGPPSQPQHF TGTGCCAGCAGTTCGGGACCTCCTTCTCAGCCCCAGCATTTT
TRBJ2-6 TRBV28 - - CASSYGGAGGANVLTF TGTGCCAGCAGTTACGGCGGAGCTGGTGGGGCCAACGTCCTGACTTTC
TRBJ2-1 TRBV9 - many CASTSGEQFF TGTGCCAGCACCTCCGGTGAGCAGTTCTTC
TRBJ2-4 TRBV19 TRBD2 few CASSRGGRESKNIQYF TGTGCCAGTAGTAGAGGCGGGAGGGAGTCCAAAAACATTCAGTACTTC
TRBJ2-1 TRBV7-3 - many CASSGAPYNEQFF TGTGCCAGCAGCGGGGCCCCGTACAATGAGCAGTTCTTC
TRBJ2-1 TRBV10-3 - many CAITLGPGGSNEQFF TGTGCCATCACCCTTGGGCCAGGGGGGAGCAATGAGCAGTTCTTC
TRBJ2-7 TRBV19 - - CASSYIGYEQYF TGTGCCAGCTCGTATATTGGCTACGAGCAGTACTTC
TRBJ2-6 TRBV28 - many CASSLTRGSGANVLTF TGTGCCAGCAGTTTAACGAGAGGGTCTGGGGCCAACGTCCTGACTTTC
TRBJ2-4 TRBV7-3 TRBD1 many CASSLGQGIHIQYF TGTGCCAGCAGCTTAGGACAGGGAATTCACATTCAGTACTTC
TRBJ2-7 TRBV20-1 TRBD1 many CSASSGQGAGEQYF TGCAGTGCTAGTTCGGGACAGGGTGCGGGCGAGCAGTACTTC
TRBJ1-2 TRBV19 - few CASSIMGYGYTF TGTGCCAGTAGTATTATGGGGTATGGCTACACCTTC
TRBJ2-1 TRBV3-1 TRBD2 few CASSQGGVSGGVWDEQFF TGTGCCAGCAGCCAAGGGGGGGTTAGCGGGGGAGTCTGGGATGAGCAGTTCTTC
TRBJ2-5 TRBV12-3/TRBV12-4 - many CASSRGAQETQYF TGTGCCAGCAGCCGCGGGGCACAAGAGACCCAGTACTTC
TRBJ1-2 TRBV12-3/TRBV12-4 - many CASAGGNYGYTF TGTGCATCGGCTGGCGGTAACTATGGCTACACCTTC
TRBJ2-1 TRBV5-1 - many CASSLIEPIYNEQFF TGCGCCAGCAGCCTTATAGAACCCATTTACAATGAGCAGTTCTTC
TRBJ1-1 TRBV3-1 - many CASSQESRANTEAFF TGTGCCAGCAGCCAAGAAAGCAGGGCGAACACTGAAGCTTTCTTT
TRBJ2-3 TRBV18 TRBD1 many CASSRDRGPTDTQYF TGTGCCAGCTCACGCGACAGGGGCCCCACAGATACGCAGTATTTT
TRBJ2-2 TRBV3-1 - many CASSPPGGYTGELFF TGTGCCAGCAGCCCACCGGGGGGCTACACCGGGGAGCTGTTTTTT
TRBJ2-5 TRBV2 - many CASSVLKTQYF TGTGCCAGCAGTGTTTTGAAGACCCAGTACTTC
TRBJ1-3 TRBV11-2 - few CASSPWGRSSGNTIYF TGTGCCAGCAGCCCTTGGGGACGGAGCTCTGGAAACACCATATATTTT
TRBJ2-7 TRBV27 TRBD1 - CASSHTGEYEQYF TGTGCCAGCAGTCACACAGGGGAATACGAGCAGTACTTC
TRBJ2-1 TRBV6-2/TRBV6-3 - few CASTTTRRDSSYNEQFF TGTGCCAGCACCACCACCAGAAGGGACTCCTCCTACAATGAGCAGTTCTTC
TRBJ2-7 TRBV6-2/TRBV6-3 - many CASSYEGYEQYF TGTGCCAGCAGTTACGAGGGTTACGAGCAGTACTTC
TRBJ2-3 TRBV11-2 - many CASIGSRGDTQYF TGTGCCAGCATCGGGAGTCGAGGAGATACGCAGTATTTT
TRBJ2-7 TRBV6-1 - many CASTSRRGGALYEQYF TGTGCCAGCACCTCCCGCAGGGGGGGGGCCCTTTACGAGCAGTACTTC
TRBJ1-3 TRBV29-1 - many CSVPWTGNTIYF TGCAGCGTTCCCTGGACGGGAAACACCATATATTTT
TRBJ2-5 TRBV9 TRBD2 - CASSPGLAGGRQETQYF TGTGCCAGCAGCCCCGGACTAGCGGGGGGGCGGCAAGAGACCCAGTACTTC
TRBJ2-5 TRBV9 - - CASSASGAQETQYF TGTGCCAGCAGCGCCTCTGGGGCCCAAGAGACCCAGTACTTC
TRBJ2-7 TRBV7-6 - - CASSSRSGVSEQYF TGTGCCAGCAGCTCCCGTTCAGGGGTGAGCGAGCAGTACTTC
TRBJ2-3 TRBV2 TRBD1 - CASRRGTGPDTQYF TGTGCCAGCAGGAGGGGGACAGGGCCAGATACGCAGTATTTT
TRBJ2-7 TRBV13 TRBD2 - CASSLGRAGGLYEQYF TGTGCCAGCAGCTTAGGACGGGCGGGGGGGCTATACGAGCAGTACTTC
TRBJ2-1 TRBV27 - many CASSPGLDRYNEQFF TGTGCCAGCAGTCCAGGACTGGACCGATACAATGAGCAGTTCTTC
TRBJ1-4 TRBV7-9 - many CASSLVDEKLFF TGTGCCAGCAGCTTAGTTGATGAAAAACTGTTTTTT
TRBJ2-7 TRBV10-1 - - CASRFRVATYEQYF TGCGCCAGCCGATTCAGGGTGGCTACCTACGAGCAGTACTTC
TRBJ1-5 TRBV5-1 TRBD1 many CASSFMTGPNQPQHF TGCGCCAGCAGCTTCATGACAGGGCCCAATCAGCCCCAGCATTTT
TRBJ1-2 TRBV14 - many CASSQAGAGGYGYTF TGTGCCAGCAGCCAAGCAGGGGCCGGGGGCTATGGCTACACCTTC
TRBJ2-5 TRBV14 - many CASSQEGFQETQYF TGTGCCAGCAGCCAAGAGGGGTTCCAAGAGACCCAGTACTTC
TRBJ2-1 TRBV2 TRBD2 many CASRSLLLAETPREQFF TGTGCCAGCAGAAGCCTTCTCCTAGCGGAGACCCCCAGGGAGCAGTTCTTC
TRBJ2-5 TRBV12-3/TRBV12-4 - - CASRLAEGAETQYF TGTGCCAGCCGGCTTGCTGAGGGAGCGGAGACCCAGTACTTC
TRBJ2-3 TRBV7-3 TRBD2 many CASSRNGLAGDTQYF TGTGCCAGCAGCCGGAATGGACTAGCGGGTGATACGCAGTATTTT
TRBJ2-4 TRBV2 - - CASRLRQGSLENIQYF TGTGCCAGCAGATTACGGCAGGGAAGCCTCGAAAACATTCAGTACTTC
TRBJ2-2 TRBV9 TRBD1 many CASSPPEQGANTGELFF TGTGCCAGCAGCCCCCCCGAACAGGGGGCGAACACCGGGGAGCTGTTTTTT
TRBJ2-1 TRBV6-1 TRBD2 - CASPNRMRGANSSYNEQFF TGTGCCAGCCCGAACCGGATGCGGGGGGCGAATAGCTCCTACAATGAGCAGTTCTTC
TRBJ2-1 TRBV9 - - CASSPRAQTYNEQFF TGTGCCAGCAGCCCAAGGGCGCAGACCTACAATGAGCAGTTCTTC
TRBJ2-1 TRBV3-1 - many CASSQRSGTRAGEQFF TGTGCCAGCAGCCAACGCTCGGGGACCCGCGCCGGTGAGCAGTTCTTC